One sample yielded the 6 T cell receptor beta chains listed below, sequenced in a study of T-cell reconstitution after alpha-beta-depleted transplantation in children. Preparation of the TCRbeta library involved a method that used unique molecular identifiers. MiXCR, run by TCRdb on the PCR reads, gives a single entry per CDR3 protein. This sample carries around 500,000 distinct CDR3 sequences, under 25% of them seen once, and the ten largest clones take roughly 14%. The sequencing used PBMCs, mostly from graft donor cells, collected 360 days after TCRalphabeta/CD19-depleted stem cell transplant. These receptors all come from a boy under two years old who had a stem cell transplant for acute myeloid leukemia, so the T cells may come from the graft donor.

This clonotype turned up a few times. The genes are TRBV6-1 and TRBJ1-1; D may be TRBD1 (6 bases). This CDR3 has 15 residues. V was trimmed by 6 bases and J by 2 bases, leaving 16 bases between them. CDR1 is MNHNS and CDR2 is SASEGT in the germline V gene. CDR3 region: CASSNEGGLNTEAFF. As DNA, the CDR3 is TGTGCCAGCAGCAACGAAGGGGGGCTAAACACTGAAGCTTTCTTT.

The chain carries TRBV18 and TRBJ2-7; no definite D call. V was pared by 2 bases and J by 2 bases, with 13 bases between. The CDR3 sequence is 15 residues long. CDR1 is KGHSH and CDR2 is LQKENI in the germline V gene. The CDR3 nucleotides read TGTGCCAGCTCACCATGGGCAGGCCAGACCTACGAGCAGTACTTC. Encoded protein: CASSPWAGQTYEQYF.

This clonotype was found a few times. This rearrangement joins TRBV6-4 to TRBJ1-1; no reliable D call. V dropped 5 bases and J dropped 0 bases, with 7 bases sitting between them. The CDR3 loop spans 13 amino acids. From germline, CDR1 is MRHNA and CDR2 SNTAGT. CDR3 amino acids: CASSTNMNTEAFF. In DNA, the CDR3 is TGTGCCAGCAGTACGAACATGAACACTGAAGCTTTCTTT.

The V call is TRBV20-1, the J call TRBJ2-7, with D perhaps given as TRBD1 or TRBD2 (7 bases each). The germline gives CDR1 DFQATT, CDR2 SNEGSKA (reference sequence). The CDR3 spans 17 residues. The V gene lost 0 bases and the J gene lost 3 bases, with 21 bases spanning the gap. The CDR3 DNA reads TGCAGTGCTAGAGATGGGGAGGGGACAGCTTATTTCTACGAGCAGTACTTC. Translating gives CSARDGEGTAYFYEQYF.

This clonotype was counted only a few times. This chain connects TRBV28 to TRBJ1-1; no clear D. Deletions cut 5 bases from V and 4 bases from J, with 14 bases between. CDR1 and CDR2 from the germline V gene are MDHEN and SYDVKM. This CDR3 has 14 amino acids. The CDR3 coding sequence is TGTGCCAGCAGTACCAACTTGGGGAGCACTGAAGCTTTCTTT. It specifies CASSTNLGSTEAFF.

In this sample, this clonotype turned up a few times. The rearrangement joins TRBV20-1 to TRBJ1-2; TRBD1 matches 7 bases. Germline trimming cut 0 bases from V and 4 bases from J; bases unmatched to any gene: 8. The CDR3 length is 15 residues. Germline V gives CDR1 DFQATT, CDR2 SNEGSKA (reference sequence). CDR3 coding DNA: TGCAGTGCTAGAGATAGAGGGGGCGGCCTCTATGGCTACACCTTC. This gives the protein CSARDRGGGLYGYTF.